The 3 T cell receptor beta chains listed next were all sequenced from one sample in a study of cytotoxic CD8 clonotypes in ibrutinib-treated CLL. The repertoire was sequenced with immunoSEQ multiplex PCR; TCRdb's copy has only in-frame clones and lacks some. The sample includes 110,000 to 150,000 clones, about 72% of them seen just once. Sample: PBMCs, taken after 12 months of ibrutinib treatment. These receptors were taken from a human donor with chronic lymphocytic leukemia.

This chain joins TRBV5-6 and TRBJ1-2, with no clear D. The CDR3 is 11 residues long. V lost 4 bases and J 4 bases, leaving 5 bases between the germline ends. Per germline, CDR1 SGHDT and CDR2 YYEEEE. The CDR3 sequence is CASSGLYGYTF. The DNA for the CDR3 is TGTGCCAGCAGCGGGCTCTATGGCTACACCTTC.

The chain carries TRBV4-3 and TRBJ1-2; tentative D call: TRBD1 (6 bases). CDR3 length equals 14 residues. CDR1 is LGHNA and CDR2 is YSLEER in the germline V gene. V gave up 0 bases and J gave up 8 bases, with 13 bases separating them. CDR3 region: CASSQEWQGIGYTF. The DNA of the CDR3 is TGCGCCAGCAGCCAAGAATGGCAGGGGATCGGCTACACCTTC.

This clone has more than one count but fewer than ten. CDR3 DNA: TGTGCCAGCAGCTTAGTATCTGGGGAGCTGTTTTTT. This encodes CASSLVSGELFF. This chain connects TRBV7-8 to TRBJ2-2; D ambiguous. Trimming took off 1 base at V and 8 bases at J, with 5 bases between the two ends. Germline lookup yields CDR1 SGHVS and CDR2 FQNEAQ. The CDR3 extends over 12 amino acids. Using reference TRBV7-8 and TRBJ2-2 for the parts outside the CDR3, the full variable domain is GAGVSQSPRYKVAKRGQDVALRCDPISGHVSLFWYQQALGQGPEFLTYFQNEAQLDKSGLPSDRFFAERPEGSVSTLKIQRTQQEDSAVYLCASSLVSGELFFGEGSRLTVL.